This T cell receptor beta chain appears in the sequencing data of a study of shared clonotypes between healthy human individuals. Looking at the study overall: Donor composition was a couple of women and a few men, aged 18 to 49. General observations from the study: Lower generation probabilities were found for non-shared clonotypes than for those shared by all four donors.

On this clone: No antigen is known for it.

Naive CD8 cells comprised CD45RO-negative, CCR7-positively selected cells, excluding terminally differentiated effector memory CD45RA+ cells. Genomic DNA of each subset was evenly split across several immunoSEQ plates. Each replicate PCR on the sorted subsets used about 0.2 ug DNA (around 30,000 T cell genomes). Data came from immunoSEQ multiplex PCR; TCRdb stores just in-frame clones and leaves some out. Of nearly 2 million clones in the sample, just under 95% were seen once. CDR1 and CDR2 (germline): SGHVS, FNYEAQ. Between the trimmed V and J ends, which lost 1 base and 3 bases, there was a span of 10 bases. This CDR3 has 15 amino acids.

Sequenced input: naive CD8+ T cells sorted from blood. The chain recombines TRBV7-6 with TRBJ1-5; no reliable D call. This TCR derives from a man aged 18 to 30 in good health. For the CDR3, the DNA is TGTGCCAGCAGCTTAGAAGGCGGTTTCAATCAGCCCCAGCATTTT. It yields the protein CASSLEGGFNQPQHF.